The rows below give T cell receptor beta chains drawn from one sample of a study of cytomegalovirus exposure and HLA in healthy donors. Produced via immunoSEQ multiplex PCR; TCRdb's table is partial and in-frame only. The table lists approximately 150,000 clones, around four fifths of them singletons. Sequencing input: PBMCs. All receptors come from a man between 18 and 29 years old in good health and CMV-seropositive. Each CDR3 is given with its conserved first and last residue. For some rows the clone size is stated as once, few or many, or as a class when expanded; others skip it.

abundance | v_gene | CDR3aa
. | TRBV6-1 | CASSEYNQGGYGYTF
. | TRBV7-8 | CAGSLAVRGRSSGNTIYF
. | TRBV30 | CAWRALAVGGREQFF
. | TRBV29-1 | CSVGGEGVGKNIQYF
. | TRBV5-4 | CASSFRQGALGNTIYF
. | TRBV28 | CATAPTGGDTQYF
. | TRBV2 | CASRGGELYNEQFF
few | TRBV6-5 | CASSYASGRGYGEQFF
. | TRBV7-9 | CASSGGANTEAFF
. | TRBV25-1 | CASSPFRGGSAEAFF
. | TRBV11-2 | CASSLESGTGELFF
. | TRBV6-1 | CASSDGRGGTEAFF
. | TRBV27 | CASRPATSGSYEQYF
. | TRBV6-5 | CASSYSDRVYEQYF
. | TRBV5-1 | CASSPRIGTSYTDTQYF
. | TRBV29-1 | CSVERRGPPYNEQFF
few | TRBV9 | CASSLKLGQDLREQYF
. | TRBV25-1 | CASSDGGAPPYGYTF
. | TRBV5-4 | CASSLGNLPPYEQYF
few | TRBV6-1 | CASSEAGADGYEKLFF
. | TRBV5-1 | CASSLVGVWSTEAFF
few | TRBV6-1 | CASTLLNTEAFF
. | TRBV11-3 | CASSLTGDDPDTQYF
. | TRBV5-6 | CASSSGQAGQYF
. | TRBV7-2 | CASSLSVGGEKLFF
. | TRBV6-1 | CASRGRVWAETQYF
. | TRBV4-3 | CASSPGRGSYTGELFF
. | TRBV9 | CASSVSTGIYNEQFF
. | TRBV19 | CASSPRGGNYEQYF
. | TRBV20-1 | CSAQGRGPQHF
. | TRBV5-1 | CASSYREPYEQYF
. | TRBV6-1 | CASSEAPTSGGATDTQYF
. | TRBV28 | CASSFNQNRQFF
. | TRBV13 | CASSSYPLQDRDYGYTF
. | TRBV7-9 | CASSPTRTYEQYF
. | TRBV4-2 | CASSQESLLWGGRGGELFF
. | TRBV6-1 | CASRFSGTGNTEAFF
. | TRBV7-3 | CASSSRGGGHTGELFF
. | TRBV5-8 | CASSAITENIQYF
. | TRBV7-2 | CASSLGLFNQPQHF
. | TRBV10-3 | CAISRGTGGAQLFF
few | TRBV6-5 | CASSYTLARTGELFF
. | TRBV6-6 | CAGGSRGGGYEQYF
. | TRBV7-6 | CASSLAYAGPTGELFF
. | TRBV19 | CASSIVTGNQPQHF
. | TRBV4-3 | CASSPDTKESPRYEQYF
. | TRBV29-1 | CSVDGQGRAFF
few | TRBV6-5 | CASSYSTVLSGNTIYF
. | TRBV28 | CASNRVHEQYF
. | TRBV13 | CASSYGQGVNEQYF
once | TRBV19 | CASSISQVVNTEAFF
. | TRBV29-1 | CSVEQGYEQYF
once | TRBV28 | CASSLNGNTEAFF
. | TRBV4-1 | CASSQEVGAQSTDTQYF
. | TRBV7-9 | CASSLAYSGRETQYF
. | TRBV29-1 | CSYGGRFPYEQYF
. | TRBV28 | CASSGQGGHTGELFF
. | TRBV29-1 | CSVERTGPSGANVLTF
few | TRBV6-5 | CASSQDSTGELFF